The present T cell receptor (beta chain) was sequenced within a study of blood T cells in healthy people across ages. Germline V CDR1 and CDR2: LGHDT, YNNKEL (reference sequence). V lost 4 bases and J 5 bases, leaving 12 bases between the germline ends. The length of the CDR3 is 14 residues. For the second PCR, which ran for roughly 6 to 12 cycles, a sample-barcoded 5' primer and a J-beta primer mix were used. A single record per CDR3 protein comes from TCRdb applying MiXCR to the 5' RACE reads. The data hold fewer than 1,000,000 distinct CDR3 sequences, with under 45% observed a single time. The donors, aged roughly 6 to 90, were healthy Caucasians from Russia.

The chain links TRBV3-1 to TRBJ2-1, with D perhaps being TRBD1 or TRBD2 (5 bases each). Input material: blood. The source is a man in his fifties or sixties in good health. CDR3 loop: CASSPPGPNNEQFF. CDR3 bases: TGTGCCAGCAGCCCCCCGGGGCCAAACAATGAGCAGTTCTTC.